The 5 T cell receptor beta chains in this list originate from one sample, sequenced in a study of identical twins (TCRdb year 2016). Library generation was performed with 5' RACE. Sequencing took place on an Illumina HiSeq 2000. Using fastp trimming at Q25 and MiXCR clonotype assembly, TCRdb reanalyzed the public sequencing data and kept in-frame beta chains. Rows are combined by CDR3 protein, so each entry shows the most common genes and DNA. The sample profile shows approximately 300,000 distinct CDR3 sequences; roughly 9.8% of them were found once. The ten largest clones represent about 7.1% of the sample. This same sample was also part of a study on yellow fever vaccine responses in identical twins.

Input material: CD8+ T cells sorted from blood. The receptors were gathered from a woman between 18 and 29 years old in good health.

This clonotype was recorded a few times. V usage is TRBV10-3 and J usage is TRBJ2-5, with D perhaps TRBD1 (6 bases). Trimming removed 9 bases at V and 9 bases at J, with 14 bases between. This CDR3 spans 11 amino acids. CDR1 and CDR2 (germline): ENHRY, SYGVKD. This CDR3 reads CAIGQPRPQYF. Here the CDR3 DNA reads TGTGCCATAGGACAGCCTCGTCCCCAGTACTTC.

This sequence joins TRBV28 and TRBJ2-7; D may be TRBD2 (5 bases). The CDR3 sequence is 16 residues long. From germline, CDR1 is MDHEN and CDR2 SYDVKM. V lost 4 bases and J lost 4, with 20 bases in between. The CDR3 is CASSSSLAGRLYEQYF. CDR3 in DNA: TGTGCCAGCAGTTCCTCGCTAGCCGGCCGTCTGTACGAGCAGTACTTC.

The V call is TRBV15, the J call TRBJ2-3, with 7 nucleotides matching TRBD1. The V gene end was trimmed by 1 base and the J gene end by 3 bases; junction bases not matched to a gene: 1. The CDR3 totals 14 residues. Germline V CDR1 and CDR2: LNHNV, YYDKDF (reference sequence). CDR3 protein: CATSRVRGTDTQYF. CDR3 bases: TGTGCCACCAGCAGAGTCAGGGGGACAGATACGCAGTATTTT.

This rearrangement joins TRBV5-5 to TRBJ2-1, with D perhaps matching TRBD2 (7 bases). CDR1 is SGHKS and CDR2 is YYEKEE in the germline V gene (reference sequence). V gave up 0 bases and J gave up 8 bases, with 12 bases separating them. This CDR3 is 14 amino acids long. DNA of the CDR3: TGTGCCAGCAGCTTGGAGGGGGGGAGCGATGAGCAGTTCTTC. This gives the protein CASSLEGGSDEQFF.

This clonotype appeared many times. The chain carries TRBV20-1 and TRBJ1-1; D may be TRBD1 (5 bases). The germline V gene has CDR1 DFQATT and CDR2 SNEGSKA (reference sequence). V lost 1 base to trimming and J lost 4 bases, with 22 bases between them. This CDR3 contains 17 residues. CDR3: CSARVFGDLTTSTEAFF. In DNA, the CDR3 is TGCAGTGCTAGAGTGTTTGGGGACTTGACGACGTCCACTGAAGCTTTCTTT.